This T cell receptor (beta chain) was identified during a study of T cell changes during pregnancy in multiple sclerosis. The protocol was immunoSEQ multiplex PCR, while the TCRdb copy is restricted to in-frame clones and leaves out a portion. In the table there are 9,000 to 15,000 clones, about 93% of which are singletons. This clone was counted a single time. The germline V and J ends were trimmed by 3 bases and 0 bases, with 9 bases remaining between them. This CDR3 has 15 amino acids. The chain has TRBV23-1 and TRBJ1-5; TRBD1 might be the D (6 bases). TRBV23-1 is an open reading frame whose function is uncertain. The sample consisted of CD4+ T cells from peripheral blood mononuclear cells, taken before pregnancy. This clonotype was sampled from a female donor with multiple sclerosis, enrolled in a pregnancy study. DNA for the CDR3: TGCGCCAGCAGTCAGACGGGACATAGCAATCAGCCCCAGCATTTT. This codes for CASSQTGHSNQPQHF.